The T cell receptor (beta chain) described here comes from a study of Tregs in tolerant kidney transplant recipients. Findings of the study overall: Tregs expanded with activated donor B cells seemed most donor-specific. Biological reproducibility was not directly addressed in this study. Validation in larger populations is needed because few patients were studied.

Mixed chimerism was transient after nonmyeloablative marrow transplants from related graft donors. Unstimulated regulatory T cells (CD4+CD25+CD127-), CD4+CD25- non-regulatory cells, CD4 and CD8 cells were FACS-sorted from thawed PBMCs. Remarks on this clone: The antigen remains undetermined.

The length of the CDR3 is 13 residues. The germline V and J ends were trimmed by 4 bases and 12 bases, with 16 bases remaining between them. CDR1 and CDR2 from the germline V gene are SGHAT and FQNNGV. Measured with immunoSEQ multiplex PCR; TCRdb has only the in-frame clones, and not every one. In the table there are fewer than 60,000 clones, about 91% of which are singletons. The sample consisted of CD8+ T cells from blood (PBMCs), taken 24 months after the transplant. The receptor was derived from a human patient who received a combined kidney and bone marrow transplant. Some of the T cells may derive from the graft donor. The V gene is TRBV11-2, the J gene TRBJ2-1; no clear D. The CDR3 DNA is TGTGCCAGCAGCTACAAATTTTATCCTTCGCAGTTCTTC. It specifies CASSYKFYPSQFF. The full variable domain, its missing parts supplied by reference TRBV11-2 and TRBJ2-1, is EAGVAQSPRYKIIEKRQSVAFWCNPISGHATLYWYQQILGQGPKLLIQFQNNGVVDDSQLPKDRFSAERLKGVDSTLKIQPAKLEDSAVYLCASSYKFYPSQFFGPGTRLTVL.